This T cell receptor (beta chain) appears in the sequencing data of a study of OX40 agonist ivuxolimab in advanced cancers. Study findings and constraints: In CD8+ T cells, expanded clones were on average more numerous than in CD4+.

V trimming: 4 bases; J trimming: 0 bases; junction bases outside the gene matches: 7. This CDR3 has 17 residues. CDR1 and CDR2 (germline): MNHNS, SASEGT. TCRdb keeps only in-frame clones here, not all; method: immunoSEQ multiplex PCR. The table includes approximately 70,000 clones, approximately 89% detected once. Concerning this clone itself: Its antigen remains unknown.

Autoimmune disease history or systemic immunosuppression led to patient exclusion. The sequence came from an adult with an advanced solid tumor such as melanoma, head and neck, liver or kidney cancer. The specimen comprised CD4+ or CD8+ T cells sorted from blood, sampled in a trial of the OX40 agonist ivuxolimab. This chain joins TRBV6-1 and TRBJ2-3; TRBD2 matches 10 bases. For the CDR3, the DNA is TGTGCCAGCAGTGGAGCGGGGGGGTTTTCTAGCACAGATACGCAGTATTTT. Protein product: CASSGAGGFSSTDTQYF.